This TCR beta chain was observed in a study of shared clonotypes between healthy human individuals. TCRdb's table, derived via immunoSEQ multiplex PCR, lists solely in-frame clones and lacks some. This table has over a million clones, around three quarters appearing once. Germline CDR1 and CDR2: SNHLY and FYNNEI. The V end lost 7 bases, the J end lost 8 bases, and 18 bases lay between the germline ends. The CDR3 is 13 residues long. This TCR was recovered from a man between 18 and 35 years old in good health. Some clones in this sample may be carry-over from other donors' samples. Sequencing used memory CD4+ T cells from PBMCs. Documented subset: CD45RA-negative fraction. V and J are TRBV2 and TRBJ2-7, with D possibly TRBD2 on 5 matching bases. DNA for the CDR3: TGTGCCAGCACCGAGGGTCCGCCTATCAAGCAGTACTTC. Encoded protein: CASTEGPPIKQYF.